This section outlines one T cell receptor beta chain sequence together with its context. This sample is part of a study of ipilimumab plus nivolumab after autologous stem cell transplantation. Study overall: Median doses per patient: about five ipilimumab, fewer than ten nivolumab. The DLBCL group included primary refractory and relapsed cases.

Starting 14 to 28 days after autologous transplant, ipilimumab 1 mg/kg was given. Here immunoSEQ multiplex PCR was the method, and the copy in TCRdb shows in-frame clones only, minus some. The sample consists of roughly 16,000 clones, around four fifths of them appearing once. The sequencing here drew on PBMCs, taken in a trial of ipilimumab plus nivolumab as post-transplant consolidation. This clonotype originated in a male donor with diffuse large B-cell lymphoma.

This chain's CDR3 is CASSDGGGYDEQYF. Here the CDR3 DNA reads TGCGCCAGCAGCGACGGAGGGGGTTATGACGAGCAGTACTTC. V is TRBV5-1 and J is TRBJ2-7; tentatively, D is TRBD1 or TRBD2 (6 bases each). Germline V gene lookup returns CDR1 SGHRS and CDR2 YFSETQ. The CDR3 extends over 14 amino acids. The V end lost 4 bases, the J end lost 5 bases, and 16 bases lay between the germline ends.